The 7 T cell receptor beta chains given below trace back to one sample, sequenced in a study of shared clonotypes between healthy human individuals. Some clones are missing from TCRdb's copy, which holds only in-frame ones; the method was immunoSEQ multiplex PCR. The repertoire holds hundreds of thousands of clones, with about 80% as singletons. Sequencing was done on a sample of memory CD4+ T cells sorted from blood. This sample's subset: CD45RA-negative fraction. The receptor source for this set is a woman aged 25 to 39 in good health.

This clone was observed a handful of times. This rearrangement joins TRBV11-2 to TRBJ2-3; 9 bases align to TRBD2. Germline assignment: CDR1 SGHAT and CDR2 FQNNGV. This CDR3 is built from 15 residues. The V and J ends lost 5 bases and 2 bases, in that order; junction bases with no gene match: 5. CDR3 loop: CASSPAGGLTDTQYF. The CDR3 DNA is TGTGCCAGCAGCCCAGCGGGAGGTCTCACAGATACGCAGTATTTT. Full variable domain (missing parts from reference TRBV11-2 and TRBJ2-3): EAGVAQSPRYKIIEKRQSVAFWCNPISGHATLYWYQQILGQGPKLLIQFQNNGVVDDSQLPKDRFSAERLKGVDSTLKIQPAKLEDSAVYLCASSPAGGLTDTQYFGPGTRLTVL.

V and J are TRBV28 and TRBJ1-5; D is uncertain. The V gene lost 5 bases and the J gene lost 2 bases, with 13 bases spanning the gap. Germline V gives CDR1 MDHEN, CDR2 SYDVKM. The CDR3 is 15 amino acids. For the CDR3, the DNA is TGTGCCAGCAGTCCCTCGTTTGGCGGCAATCAGCCCCAGCATTTT. Its translation is CASSPSFGGNQPQHF.

This chain connects TRBV19 to TRBJ2-3, with TRBD1 identical over 8 bases. The CDR3 is 16 residues long. V dropped 6 bases and J dropped 0; count of bases not matched to a gene: 8. In germline, CDR1 is LNHDA, CDR2 SQIVND (reference sequence). CDR3 sequence: CASRSRTGKSTDTQYF. The CDR3 DNA follows: TGTGCCAGTAGGTCTAGGACAGGGAAAAGCACAGATACGCAGTATTTT.

The chain has TRBV6-5 and TRBJ2-2, with 14 positions matching TRBD2. The CDR3 runs to 15 residues. Germline values: CDR1 MNHEY, CDR2 SVGAGI. Losses at the gene ends were 6 bases for V and 3 bases for J; bases not matched to a gene: 0. CDR3 loop: CASRGLAGDTGELFF. The CDR3 DNA is TGTGCCAGCAGGGGACTAGCGGGAGACACCGGGGAGCTGTTTTTT.

This clone has more than one count but fewer than ten. CDR3 coding DNA: TGCGCCAGCAGCTTGGCCGCGGAGGGAGAGACCCAGTACTTC. It encodes CASSLAAEGETQYF. This chain uses TRBV5-1 with TRBJ2-5, with D perhaps TRBD2 (6 bases). The CDR3 runs 14 residues. CDR1 is SGHRS, CDR2 YFSETQ, per germline. The ends were cut back, 0 bases at V and 4 bases at J, with 10 bases in the middle.

The chain joins TRBV11-2 to TRBJ2-7, with D possibly matching TRBD2 (6 bases). The CDR3 runs to 15 residues. Between the trimmed V and J ends, which lost 5 bases and 0 bases, there was a span of 14 bases. From germline, CDR1 is SGHAT and CDR2 FQNNGV. The CDR3 protein is CASSKAGTLSYEQYF. The CDR3 nucleotides read TGTGCCAGCAGCAAAGCCGGGACTCTCTCCTACGAGCAGTACTTC.

This clone has more than one count but fewer than ten. The J gene is TRBJ1-5, the V gene TRBV9; D uncertain. The V end lost 3 bases, the J end lost 2 bases, and 9 bases lay between the germline ends. The germline V gene has CDR1 SGDLS and CDR2 YYNGEE. The CDR3 sequence is 14 residues long. As DNA, the CDR3 is TGTGCCAGCAGCGGGGATTGGGGCAATCAGCCCCAGCATTTT. This sequence encodes CASSGDWGNQPQHF.